One sample yielded the 16 T cell receptor beta chains listed below, sequenced in a study of cytomegalovirus exposure and HLA in healthy donors. PCR was performed using 60 Vbeta and 13 Jbeta primers. Libraries were prepared by immunoSEQ multiplex PCR; TCRdb keeps only in-frame clonotypes and omits some of them. This table holds about 98,000 clones, roughly two thirds found once. The sequenced sample consisted of PBMCs. These receptors were obtained from a female donor in good health and CMV-seronegative.

This sequence joins TRBV9 and TRBJ2-3; 7 bases are a match to TRBD2. CDR3 length: 16 residues. Germline CDR1 and CDR2: SGDLS and YYNGEE. The V gene end was trimmed by 0 bases and the J gene end by 2 bases; junction bases not matched to a gene: 6. The CDR3 sequence: CASSVARSGDTDTQYF. The CDR3 DNA follows: TGTGCCAGCAGCGTAGCTAGGAGCGGGGACACAGATACGCAGTATTTT.

The chain couples TRBV27 to TRBJ2-7; TRBD1 matches 9 bases. From germline, CDR1 is MNHEY and CDR2 SMNVEV (reference sequence). This CDR3 spans 15 amino acids. Trimming cost V 6 bases and J 6 bases; bases outside gene matches: 12. The CDR3: CASSTSRDRAGEQYF. Here the CDR3 DNA reads TGTGCCAGCAGCACATCCCGGGACAGGGCGGGCGAGCAGTACTTC.

CDR3 amino acids: CASSTRSPSGGVQETQYF. In nucleotides, the CDR3 is TGTGCCAGCAGTACCAGGTCGCCTAGCGGGGGGGTCCAAGAGACCCAGTACTTC. The chain employs TRBV28 and TRBJ2-5; 12 positions agree with TRBD2. Trimming at V came to 5 bases and at J to 1 base, leaving 11 bases not matched to a gene. The CDR3 consists of 18 residues. The germline V gene has CDR1 MDHEN and CDR2 SYDVKM.

The rearrangement links TRBV7-6 to TRBJ1-4, with 7 nucleotides matching TRBD1. This CDR3 contains 17 residues. Looked up from germline, CDR1 is SGHVS and CDR2 is FNYEAQ. Unmatched junction bases numbered 9, after V lost 5 bases and J lost 0 bases. The CDR3 DNA follows: TGTGCCAGCAGCCCCTCCTGGGACAGCGCAACTAATGAAAAACTGTTTTTT. It is translated as CASSPSWDSATNEKLFF.

This sequence joins TRBV7-2 and TRBJ2-7; weak D call: TRBD2 (6 bases). Germline lookup yields CDR1 SGHTA and CDR2 FQGNSA. Trimming pared 5 bases from V and 7 bases from J, leaving 18 bases between. The CDR3 is 14 amino acids. The CDR3 nucleotides are TGTGCCAGCAGCCTAGGGTCGGGAGTTCGGGAGCAGTACTTC. Protein: CASSLGSGVREQYF.

This rearrangement joins TRBV11-3 to TRBJ1-1; D unresolved. Germline CDR1 is SGHNT and CDR2 is YENEEA. The CDR3 has 13 amino acids. Trimming stripped 2 bases from V and 1 base from J, with 5 bases between. The CDR3 DNA sequence: TGTGCCAGCAGCTTATTCGGGAACACTGAAGCTTTCTTT. Its translation: CASSLFGNTEAFF. The full variable domain, completed using reference TRBV11-3 and TRBJ1-1, is EAGVVQSPRYKIIEKKQPVAFWCNPISGHNTLYWYLQNLGQGPELLIRYENEEAVDDSQLPKDRFSAERLKGVDSTLKIQPAELGDSAVYLCASSLFGNTEAFFGQGTRLTVV.

This chain uses TRBV2 with TRBJ1-6; D call uncertain. V lost 3 bases and J 8 bases, leaving 8 bases between the germline ends. CDR1 is SNHLY, CDR2 FYNNEI, per germline. The CDR3 is 13 residues long. The CDR3 spells CASSDFPDSPLHF. CDR3 bases: TGTGCCAGCAGTGATTTCCCCGATTCACCCCTCCACTTT.

The chain links TRBV12-5 to TRBJ2-2; TRBD1 agrees at 9 bases. The CDR3 has 16 residues. Germline V gene data show CDR1 as LGHNT and CDR2 as FRNRAP. V dropped 5 bases and J dropped 7; count of bases not matched to a gene: 11. The CDR3 sequence is CASGPPYGTGIGELFF. The CDR3 nucleotides read TGTGCTAGTGGTCCTCCTTACGGGACAGGGATCGGGGAGCTGTTTTTT. Full variable domain (missing parts from reference TRBV12-5 and TRBJ2-2): DARVTQTPRHKVTEMGQEVTMRCQPILGHNTVFWYRQTMMQGLELLAYFRNRAPLDDSGMPKDRFSAEMPDATLATLKIQPSEPRDSAVYFCASGPPYGTGIGELFFGEGSRLTVL.

The chain is built from TRBV4-3 and TRBJ2-7; possibly TRBD1 for D (6 bases). The germline V gene has CDR1 LGHNA and CDR2 YSLEER. Trimming took 0 bases from V and 5 from J, leaving 17 bases between them. This CDR3 region has 16 residues. This CDR3 is CASSQDPSRQGNEQYF. The CDR3, as DNA: TGCGCCAGCAGCCAAGATCCATCTCGGCAGGGGAACGAGCAGTACTTC.

The chain couples TRBV7-9 to TRBJ1-2, with D unresolved. Per germline, CDR1 SEHNR and CDR2 FQNEAQ (reference sequence). This CDR3 is 13 amino acids long. With 6 bases removed from V and 4 bases from J, the gap between germline ends came to 12 bases. The CDR3 DNA follows: TGTGCCAGCAGACCCCCACATGGCTATGGCTACACCTTC. It codes for CASRPPHGYGYTF.

V usage is TRBV6-5 and J usage is TRBJ1-4, with unresolved D. Between the trimmed V and J ends, which lost 2 bases and 5 bases, there was a span of 9 bases. CDR1 MNHEY and CDR2 SVGAGI come from the germline V gene. The CDR3 covers 14 residues. CDR3 DNA sequence: TGTGCCAGCAGTTACGGACTGAGGAATGAAAAACTGTTTTTT. Translating it yields CASSYGLRNEKLFF.

V is TRBV5-1 and J is TRBJ2-5; D uncertain. The germline gives CDR1 SGHRS, CDR2 YFSETQ. Trimming shortened V by 4 bases and J by 0 bases, and 13 bases separated the two germline ends. The CDR3 runs to 15 residues. CDR3 sequence: CASSAGFFDQETQYF. The CDR3 DNA follows: TGCGCCAGCAGCGCCGGTTTCTTCGACCAAGAGACCCAGTACTTC.

The chain couples TRBV29-1 to TRBJ2-1, with TRBD2 identical over 7 bases. Germline loops: CDR1 SQVTM, CDR2 ANQGSEA. The V and J ends lost 8 bases and 4 bases, in that order; junction bases with no gene match: 17. This CDR3 has 16 amino acids. CDR3 sequence: CSSIGRPREIYNEQFF. CDR3 DNA sequence: TGCAGCTCAATCGGGAGGCCGAGGGAAATATACAATGAGCAGTTCTTC.

The chain carries TRBV9 and TRBJ2-3, with D perhaps TRBD2 (5 bases). The germline V and J ends were trimmed by 3 bases and 4 bases, with 12 bases remaining between them. The CDR3 sequence is 14 residues long. In germline, CDR1 is SGDLS, CDR2 YYNGEE. CDR3 DNA: TGTGCCAGCAGCGGAGACGGAGGACCAGATACGCAGTATTTT. It yields the protein CASSGDGGPDTQYF. Drawing the rest from reference TRBV9 and TRBJ2-3, the complete variable domain is DSGVTQTPKHLITATGQRVTLRCSPRSGDLSVYWYQQSLDQGLQFLIQYYNGEERAKGNILERFSAQQFPDLHSELNLSSLELGDSALYFCASSGDGGPDTQYFGPGTRLTVL.

V usage is TRBV7-9 and J usage is TRBJ1-5; D might be TRBD1 (6 bases). V lost 5 bases to trimming and J lost 3 bases, with 11 bases between them. CDR1 is SEHNR, CDR2 FQNEAQ, per germline (reference sequence). The CDR3 is made up of 14 amino acids. As DNA, the CDR3 is TGTGCCAGCAGCCTCCCAGGGGCCAATCAGCCCCAGCATTTT. Translated, it gives CASSLPGANQPQHF.

In this sample, this clone turned up a few times. The V and J genes are TRBV30 and TRBJ2-7; 7 nucleotides align to TRBD2. Germline lookup yields CDR1 GTSNPN and CDR2 SVGIG (reference sequence). The CDR3 has 12 residues. J was trimmed by 3 bases and V by 7 bases; bases with no gene match: 6. CDR3 region: CALASGIYEQYF. The CDR3 DNA reads as TGTGCCTTGGCGAGCGGGATCTACGAGCAGTACTTC.